Described below is a single T cell receptor (beta chain) sequence and its context. As yet, its antigen is unknown. V dropped 4 bases and J dropped 3 bases, with 10 bases sitting between them. There are 13 residues in the CDR3. Germline V lookup: CDR1 MDHEN, CDR2 SYDVKM. This record belongs to a study of graft-versus-host responses after intestinal transplantation. This table comes from immunoSEQ multiplex PCR, and its TCRdb copy is limited to in-frame clones, with some not included. Of roughly 77,000 clones listed, roughly 90% are singletons. This TCR was recovered from a human donor who received an intestinal transplant. The chain carries TRBV28 and TRBJ2-7, with D hard to call. Sequencing was performed on unstimulated CD8+ T cells sorted from spleen or lymph node cells, taken before intestinal transplant. CDR3 residues: CASSSWQVYEQYF. The CDR3 bases are TGTGCCAGCAGTTCCTGGCAGGTCTACGAGCAGTACTTC.